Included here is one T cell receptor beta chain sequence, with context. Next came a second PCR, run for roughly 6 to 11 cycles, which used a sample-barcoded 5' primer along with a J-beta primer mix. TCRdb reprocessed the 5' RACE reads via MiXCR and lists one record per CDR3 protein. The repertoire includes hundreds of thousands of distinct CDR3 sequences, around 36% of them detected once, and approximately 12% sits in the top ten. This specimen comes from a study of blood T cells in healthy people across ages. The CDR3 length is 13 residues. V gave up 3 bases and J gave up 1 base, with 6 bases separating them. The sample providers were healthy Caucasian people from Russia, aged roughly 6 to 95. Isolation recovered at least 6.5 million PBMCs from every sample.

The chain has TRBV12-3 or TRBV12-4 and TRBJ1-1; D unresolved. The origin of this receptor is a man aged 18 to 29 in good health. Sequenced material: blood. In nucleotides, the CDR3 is TGTGCCAGCAGTTTTAGAAAGAACACTGAAGCTTTCTTT. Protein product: CASSFRKNTEAFF.